A single sample gave rise to the 6 T cell receptor beta chains below, sequenced in a study of T cell responses to AZD1222 COVID-19 vaccine. Generated by immunoSEQ multiplex PCR, the TCRdb table keeps only in-frame clones and is missing some. Among around 99,000 clones, roughly nine tenths were seen once, and the ten largest hold 8% to 8.5%. The sample was peripheral blood, taken 28 days after the second AZD1222 dose. The receptors were gathered from an adult who received the AZD1222 COVID-19 vaccine.

The rearrangement joins TRBV28 to TRBJ2-3; TRBD2 matches at 8 bases. CDR1 is MDHEN, CDR2 SYDVKM, per germline. V lost 6 bases, J lost 2 bases, and 4 bases stayed unmatched. The CDR3 length is 14 residues. The CDR3 loop is CASSSGSTTDTQYF. CDR3 nucleotides: TGTGCCAGCAGCAGCGGGAGTACCACAGATACGCAGTATTTT. The variable domain in full, completed from reference TRBV28 and TRBJ2-3, reads DVKVTQSSRYLVKRTGEKVFLECVQDMDHENMFWYRQDPGLGLRLIYFSYDVKMKEKGDIPEGYSVSREKKERFSLILESASTNQTSMYLCASSSGSTTDTQYFGPGTRLTVL.

This clone has only one observation. This chain joins TRBV6-4 and TRBJ1-5, with D unclear. The CDR3 is 15 amino acids. The germline CDR1 and CDR2 sequences are MRHNA and SNTAGT. V lost 5 bases and J 2 bases, leaving 13 bases between the germline ends. The CDR3 nucleotides read TGTGCCAGCAGTCCGACATTTGGGGGCAATCAGCCCCAGCATTTT. It yields the protein CASSPTFGGNQPQHF.

This chain uses TRBV19 with TRBJ1-1, with D possibly matching TRBD1 (6 bases). Germline CDR1 reads LNHDA; CDR2 reads SQIVND (reference sequence). Trimming stripped 4 bases from V and 1 base from J, with 10 bases between. The CDR3 runs to 14 residues. CDR3 nucleotide sequence: TGTGCCAGTAGTACCCGACAGGAGAACACTGAAGCTTTCTTT. Translated: CASSTRQENTEAFF.

The chain joins TRBV5-1 to TRBJ2-7; TRBD1 is a possible D gene (6 bases). Germline values: CDR1 SGHRS, CDR2 YFSETQ. The CDR3 sequence is 14 residues long. The ends were cut back, 4 bases at V and 1 base at J, with 12 bases in the middle. The CDR3 DNA sequence: TGCGCCAGCAGCCCAGGGACAAATTCCTACGAGCAGTACTTC. Translation gives CASSPGTNSYEQYF.

This chain uses TRBV19 with TRBJ1-5; 7 bases are shared with TRBD1. Germline CDR1 LNHDA, CDR2 SQIVND (reference sequence). J gave up 5 bases and V 6 bases, and 10 bases lay outside the gene matches. This CDR3 spans 15 amino acids. In DNA, the CDR3 is TGTGCCAGTAGACGACAGGGTGAGTCGTATCAGCCCCAGCATTTT. As protein: CASRRQGESYQPQHF.

The chain has TRBV6-4 and TRBJ2-3; TRBD1 matches at 7 bases. CDR3 size: 16 residues. Germline V gene lookup returns CDR1 MRHNA and CDR2 SNTAGT. Unmatched junction bases numbered 7, after V lost 3 bases and J lost 1 base. CDR3 sequence (DNA): TGTGCCAGCAGTGAGGACCGGGACAGCGGCACAGATACGCAGTATTTT. Amino acid sequence: CASSEDRDSGTDTQYF.